The 30 T cell receptor beta chains given below trace back to one sample, sequenced in a study of blood T cell repertoires in COVID-19. Measured with immunoSEQ multiplex PCR; TCRdb has only the in-frame clones, and not every one. This table has 150,000 to 200,000 clones, roughly 85% appearing once. The sequenced sample consisted of peripheral blood. Receptor source: a human donor in a cohort sampled during active COVID-19.

This chain connects TRBV7-3 to TRBJ1-2; 7 bases agree with TRBD1. The CDR3 contains 16 residues. Trimming took 1 base from V and 4 from J; bases not matched to a gene: 9. The germline gives CDR1 SGHTA, CDR2 FQGTGA. The CDR3 bases are TGTGCCAGCAGCTTAAGTCCCCCGGACAGGAGCTATGGCTACACCTTC. Protein: CASSLSPPDRSYGYTF.

J is TRBJ1-3 and V is TRBV6-1; TRBD1 might be the D (6 bases). The CDR3 is 20 residues long. Trimming pared 0 bases from V and 0 bases from J, leaving 21 bases between. From germline, CDR1 is MNHNS and CDR2 SASEGT. The CDR3 reads CASSEALGQTFRTSGNTIYF. CDR3 DNA: TGTGCCAGCAGTGAAGCGCTAGGACAGACTTTTAGGACCTCTGGAAACACCATATATTTT.

This rearrangement joins TRBV28 to TRBJ1-4; maybe TRBD1 (6 bases). CDR3 length: 16 residues. The V and J ends lost 5 bases and 5 bases respectively, with 18 bases between them. CDR1 is MDHEN, CDR2 SYDVKM, per germline. The CDR3, as DNA: TGTGCCAGCAGTACCGACATGCGGGGGGCGAATGAAAAACTGTTTTTT. Its protein product is CASSTDMRGANEKLFF.

CDR3 protein: CASTLSGQRGEKLFF. The DNA for the CDR3 is TGCGCCAGCACTCTTTCGGGACAGAGGGGTGAAAAACTGTTTTTT. This chain uses TRBV5-1 with TRBJ1-4; 7 bases match TRBD1. Germline CDR1 SGHRS, CDR2 YFSETQ. J gave up 7 bases and V 6 bases, and 12 bases lay outside the gene matches. The CDR3 totals 15 residues.

The chain links TRBV29-1 to TRBJ1-1; possibly TRBD1 for D (5 bases). CDR3 length: 14 amino acids. V was cut by 6 bases and J by 1 base, with 15 bases left in between. CDR1 SQVTM and CDR2 ANQGSEA come from the germline V gene. The CDR3 DNA is TGCAGCGTGGTGGAGGACGGGGGGAACACTGAAGCTTTCTTT. The encoded protein is CSVVEDGGNTEAFF.

The chain couples TRBV13 to TRBJ2-7, with unresolved D. V shed 2 bases and J shed 4 bases, with 9 bases lying between them. CDR1 and CDR2 (germline): PRHDT, FYEKMQ (reference sequence). The CDR3 is 13 amino acids. The DNA of the CDR3 is TGTGCCAGCAGCTTATACGAGTCTTACGAGCAGTACTTC. It is translated as CASSLYESYEQYF.

This clone was recorded a few times. The chain recombines TRBV27 with TRBJ2-6; 9 positions agree with TRBD2. The ends lost 7 bases at V and 0 bases at J; junction bases unmatched: 10. This CDR3 comprises 18 residues. The germline gives CDR1 MNHEY, CDR2 SMNVEV (reference sequence). For the CDR3, the DNA is TGTGCCAGCAAGATCGGGCTAGCGGGAAACTCTGGGGCCAACGTCCTGACTTTC. This encodes CASKIGLAGNSGANVLTF.

The rearrangement joins TRBV7-2 to TRBJ2-6; D gene unclear. Trimming took 2 bases from V and 1 from J, leaving 9 bases between them. The length of the CDR3 is 16 residues. The V gene's germline CDR1 is SGHTA and CDR2 FQGNSA. CDR3 region: CASSLRVVSGANVLTF. The CDR3 coding sequence is TGTGCCAGCAGCTTACGGGTCGTATCTGGGGCCAACGTCCTGACTTTC.

The genes are TRBV5-1 and TRBJ2-3; D uncertain. CDR3 length: 15 amino acids. The V end was cut by 2 bases, the J end by 0 bases, with 10 bases between. Germline V gene data show CDR1 as SGHRS and CDR2 as YFSETQ. DNA for the CDR3: TGCGCCAGCAGCTTCCGCGGATCTAGCACAGATACGCAGTATTTT. Protein: CASSFRGSSTDTQYF.

This chain uses TRBV5-1 with TRBJ1-4; D remains unclear. The CDR3 extends over 14 amino acids. V dropped 0 bases and J dropped 8 bases, with 11 bases sitting between them. Germline-derived CDR1 and CDR2 are SGHRS and YFSETQ. This chain's CDR3 is CASSLGGLDEKLFF. The CDR3 DNA reads TGCGCCAGCAGCTTGGGAGGGCTGGACGAAAAACTGTTTTTT.

This sequence joins TRBV6-5 and TRBJ2-6; D remains unclear. The germline V gene encodes CDR1 MNHEY and CDR2 SVGAGI. The CDR3 runs to 13 residues. Between the trimmed V and J ends, which lost 7 bases and 1 base, there was a span of 5 bases. The CDR3 DNA reads as TGTGCCAGCACCCGGTCTGGGGCCAACGTCCTGACTTTC. Protein product: CASTRSGANVLTF.

The gene calls are TRBV24-1 and TRBJ1-4, with 7 bases fitting TRBD1. From germline, CDR1 is KGHDR and CDR2 SFDVKD. Trimming removed 4 bases from V and 8 bases from J; junction bases left unmatched: 12. The CDR3 consists of 16 residues. The CDR3 sequence is CATSDPRQGREEKLFF. CDR3 coding DNA: TGTGCCACCAGTGACCCAAGACAGGGTCGAGAGGAAAAACTGTTTTTT.

The chain joins TRBV10-3 to TRBJ2-4; D possibly corresponds to TRBD1 (6 bases). CDR3 length: 12 residues. CDR1 is ENHRY, CDR2 SYGVKD, per germline. V lost 3 bases to trimming and J lost 10 bases, with 10 bases between them. CDR3 coding DNA: TGTGCCATCAGTGACAGGGGTGGGATTCAGTACTTC. Translated: CAISDRGGIQYF.

This clone was counted only a few times. V is TRBV10-3 and J is TRBJ2-7; 10 bases line up with TRBD1. The CDR3 has 12 residues. In germline, CDR1 is ENHRY, CDR2 SYGVKD. V was pared by 8 bases and J by 2 bases, with 0 bases of the junction left unmatched. CDR3 amino acids: CAIGTGAYEQYF. Written as DNA, the CDR3 is TGTGCCATCGGGACAGGGGCCTACGAGCAGTACTTC.

This chain uses TRBV7-2 with TRBJ1-5; D remains unclear. CDR1 is SGHTA, CDR2 FQGNSA, per germline. The germline V and J ends were trimmed by 5 bases and 4 bases, with 9 bases remaining between them. This CDR3 region has 13 residues. CDR3 amino acids: CASSTQENQPQHF. Written as DNA, the CDR3 is TGTGCCAGCAGCACCCAGGAAAATCAGCCCCAGCATTTT.

This clone was seen a handful of times. V gene TRBV28 combines with J gene TRBJ2-7, with TRBD1 identical over 8 bases. The CDR3 extends over 14 amino acids. Germline V CDR1 and CDR2: MDHEN, SYDVKM. V lost 8 bases and J lost 1; bases outside the gene matches: 7. CDR3 bases: TGTGCCAGCCTTCCGGGACAGGCTTCCTACGAGCAGTACTTC. It encodes CASLPGQASYEQYF.

Here the CDR3 reads CASVRGDRGRAKNIQYF. The CDR3 nucleotides read TGTGCCAGCGTCCGAGGGGACAGGGGGCGGGCCAAAAACATTCAGTACTTC. The gene calls are TRBV2 and TRBJ2-4; 12 nucleotides align to TRBD1. After removal of 8 bases from V and 1 base from J, the junction contained 9 bases not matched to a gene. The CDR3 extends over 17 amino acids. CDR1 is SNHLY and CDR2 is FYNNEI in the germline V gene.

Concerning this clone itself: The sample has other DNA sequences that encode this CDR3 too. V usage is TRBV5-4 and J usage is TRBJ2-3, with TRBD2 matching 14 bases. CDR1 is SGHNT and CDR2 is YYREEE in the germline V gene (reference sequence). V lost 4 bases and J lost 5; bases outside the gene matches: 3. The CDR3 covers 15 residues. CDR3: CASSLGLAGGDTQYF. CDR3 coding DNA: TGTGCCAGCAGCCTCGGACTAGCGGGGGGAGATACGCAGTATTTT.

This sequence joins TRBV11-3 and TRBJ1-2; 7 bases are a match to TRBD1. The germline V gene has CDR1 SGHNT and CDR2 YENEEA. The CDR3 consists of 14 residues. J was trimmed by 4 bases and V by 5 bases; bases with no gene match: 7. CDR3 bases: TGTGCCAGCAGCCGACAGGGTTTAAGCTATGGCTACACCTTC. Translating it yields CASSRQGLSYGYTF.

The J gene is TRBJ1-4, the V gene TRBV21-1; the table's D call, TRBD1, has no DNA check behind it. TRBV21-1 is tagged as a pseudogene. The CDR3 consists of 17 residues. The CDR3 DNA sequence: TGTGCCAGCAGCAAATCCAGGGGTTCGTGCTTTAATGAAAAACTGTTTTTT. Its protein product is CASSKSRGSCFNEKLFF.

The chain combines TRBV15 with TRBJ2-7; D is undetermined. This CDR3 is 14 amino acids long. V shed 0 bases and J shed 3 bases, with 9 bases lying between them. Germline lookup yields CDR1 LNHNV and CDR2 YYDKDF (reference sequence). CDR3 coding DNA: TGTGCCACCAGCAGAGATCCCGCCGGCTACGAGCAGTACTTC. Translated: CATSRDPAGYEQYF.

The chain recombines TRBV10-3 with TRBJ2-7, with 12 bases identical to TRBD2. In germline, CDR1 is ENHRY, CDR2 SYGVKD. V shed 10 bases, J shed 0 bases, and the junction held 13 bases outside the gene matches. The CDR3 is 17 amino acids. The CDR3 DNA follows: TGTGCCACACGCCTATCTAGCGGGAGGGGAAGCTCCTACGAGCAGTACTTC. As protein: CATRLSSGRGSSYEQYF.

The sample holds one count of this clone. The CDR3 reads CASSWDRGNEQFF. As DNA, the CDR3 is TGTGCCAGCAGCTGGGACAGGGGGAATGAGCAGTTCTTC. This rearrangement joins TRBV11-2 to TRBJ2-1; 11 bases fit TRBD1. The CDR3 has 13 residues. CDR1 is SGHAT and CDR2 is FQNNGV in the germline V gene. Trimming took 4 bases from V and 7 from J; bases not matched to a gene: 0.

A single count supports this clone. J is TRBJ2-7 and V is TRBV7-9, with TRBD2 matching 15 bases. Germline V lookup: CDR1 SEHNR, CDR2 FQNEAQ (reference sequence). Trimming cost V 5 bases and J 2 bases; bases outside gene matches: 7. The CDR3 covers 17 residues. Here the CDR3 DNA reads TGTGCCAGCAGCCCCCGTGGGACTAGCGGGGGGACCTACGAGCAGTACTTC. Residues: CASSPRGTSGGTYEQYF.

V gene TRBV5-5 combines with J gene TRBJ2-5; D possibly corresponds to TRBD2 (6 bases). Between the trimmed V and J ends, which lost 3 bases and 9 bases, there was a span of 12 bases. CDR1 is SGHKS and CDR2 is YYEKEE in the germline V gene (reference sequence). The CDR3 sequence is 12 residues long. The CDR3 sequence: CASSWRDEAQYF. CDR3 nucleotide sequence: TGTGCCAGCAGCTGGCGGGATGAGGCCCAGTACTTC.

This clone was found once. V is TRBV4-1 and J is TRBJ1-2; weak D call: TRBD1 (5 bases). V dropped 1 base and J dropped 3 bases, with 12 bases sitting between them. Per the germline V gene, CDR1 is MGHRA and CDR2 is YSYEKL. The length of the CDR3 is 15 residues. The CDR3 sequence is CASSQAEGGDYGYTF. The CDR3 nucleotides read TGCGCCAGCAGCCAAGCTGAGGGAGGGGACTATGGCTACACCTTC.

A few counts support this clone. The CDR3 nucleotides are TGTGCCAGCAGCGTATGGAAGGAGGCCCGCGGGACCGGGGAGCTGTTTTTT. Protein sequence: CASSVWKEARGTGELFF. The chain recombines TRBV9 with TRBJ2-2; possibly TRBD2 for D (5 bases). Germline values: CDR1 SGDLS, CDR2 YYNGEE. V was shortened by 1 base and J by 5 bases, with 18 bases between the two germline ends. The CDR3 is 17 residues long.

This clone appeared a few times. The rearrangement joins TRBV6-4 to TRBJ2-7; 8 positions match TRBD2. CDR1 MRHNA and CDR2 SNTAGT come from the germline V gene. CDR3 length equals 14 residues. CDR3 loop: CASSDPGGGTGSSV. The DNA for the CDR3 is TGTGCCAGCAGTGACCCGGGGGGGGGCACAGGGTCGTCTGTC.

The CDR3 here is CAISEGGGNEQFF. CDR3 coding DNA: TGTGCCATCAGTGAGGGGGGCGGCAATGAGCAGTTCTTC. V usage is TRBV10-3 and J usage is TRBJ2-1; the D gene is possibly TRBD1 (6 bases). CDR1 ENHRY and CDR2 SYGVKD come from the germline V gene. The CDR3 has 13 amino acids. The ends were cut back, 2 bases at V and 6 bases at J, with 8 bases in the middle.

This chain connects TRBV11-3 to TRBJ2-7; D might be TRBD1 (7 bases). The germline gives CDR1 SGHNT, CDR2 YENEEA. V lost 5 bases and J lost 3, with 20 bases in between. The CDR3 runs 16 residues. For the CDR3, the DNA is TGTGCCAGCAGCCTCCTTGCGGGACAGTCTTACTACGAGCAGTACTTC. Encoded protein: CASSLLAGQSYYEQYF.